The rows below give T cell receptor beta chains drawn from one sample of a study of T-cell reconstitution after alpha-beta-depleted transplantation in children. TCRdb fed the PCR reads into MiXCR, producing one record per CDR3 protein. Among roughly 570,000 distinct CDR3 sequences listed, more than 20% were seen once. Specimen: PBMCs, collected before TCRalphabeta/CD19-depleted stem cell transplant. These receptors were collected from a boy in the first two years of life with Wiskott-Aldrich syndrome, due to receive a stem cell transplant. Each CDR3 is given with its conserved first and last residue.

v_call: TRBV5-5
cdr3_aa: CASSIGHLETQYF

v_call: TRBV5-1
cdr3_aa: CASSFKGGEQYF

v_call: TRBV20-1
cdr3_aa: CSARDSGLAGGPHTDTQYF

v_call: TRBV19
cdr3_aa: CASTSRGLAGENIQYF

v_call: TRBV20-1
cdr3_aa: CSGLPGTSNNEQFF

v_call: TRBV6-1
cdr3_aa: CASSPGLGNSPLHF

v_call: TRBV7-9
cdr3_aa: CASSFAGGSPGYTF

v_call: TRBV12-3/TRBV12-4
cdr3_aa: CASSLEQGGRETQYF

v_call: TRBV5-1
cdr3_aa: CASSTGTSGAYQETQYF

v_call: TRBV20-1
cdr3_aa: CSASPLAGASITDTQYF

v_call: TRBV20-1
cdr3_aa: CSAPPGTGGYEQYF

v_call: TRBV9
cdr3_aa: CAAGRRHEQYF

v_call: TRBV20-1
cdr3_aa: CSARGSGSPTGELFF

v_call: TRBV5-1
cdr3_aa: CASRGGANTGELFF

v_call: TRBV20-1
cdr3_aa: CSAVDRRTGNTIYF

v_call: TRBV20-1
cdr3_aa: CSAATVQSKNIQYF

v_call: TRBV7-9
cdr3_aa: CASSLWVGTGELFF

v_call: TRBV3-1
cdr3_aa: CASSQGPGLAGVASNTGELFF

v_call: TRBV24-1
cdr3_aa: CATSDPPGVAGSSGANVLTF

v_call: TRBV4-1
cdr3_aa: CASSEGVLAGNTASTDTQYF

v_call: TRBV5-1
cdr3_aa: CASSSSGTSDGELFF

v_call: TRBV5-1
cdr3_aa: CASQESWDSPLHF

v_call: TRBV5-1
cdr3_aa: CASTRDRSSYNEQFF

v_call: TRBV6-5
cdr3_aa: CASSRRTGELFF

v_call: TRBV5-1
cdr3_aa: CASSWGGQGSYNEQFF

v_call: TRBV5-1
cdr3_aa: CASSKREVPMAGELFF

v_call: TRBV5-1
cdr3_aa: CASSLVSWGLPDEQYF

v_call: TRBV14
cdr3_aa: CASSQDILTGELFF

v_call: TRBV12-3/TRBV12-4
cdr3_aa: CASRGAGGLVNEQFF

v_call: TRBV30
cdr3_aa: CAGGLDGRQETQYF

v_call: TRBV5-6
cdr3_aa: CASSFFVEDTQYF

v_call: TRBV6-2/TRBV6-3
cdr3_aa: CASSYQGAETQYF

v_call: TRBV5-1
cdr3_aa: CASSLSSGSLTDTQYF

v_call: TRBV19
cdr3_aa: CASRWGDQPQHF

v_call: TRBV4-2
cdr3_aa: CASSYRFWAGAPVATDTQYF

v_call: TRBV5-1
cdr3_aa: CASSLAGLAISYNEQFF

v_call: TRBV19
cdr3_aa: CASSRWRGNEQFF

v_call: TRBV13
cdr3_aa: CASSVGQGTDTQYF

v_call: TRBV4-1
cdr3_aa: CASSQEAVGGGGYTF

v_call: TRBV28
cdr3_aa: CASSYSGEQFF

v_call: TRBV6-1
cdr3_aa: CASSLYSAGGNNEQFF

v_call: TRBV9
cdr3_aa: CASSPGVSGRDNYEQYF

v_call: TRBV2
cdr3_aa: CASSARSSGRGYEQYF

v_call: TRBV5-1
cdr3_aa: CASSAGLAGSETQYF

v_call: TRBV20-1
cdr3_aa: CSAYRVSATEAFF

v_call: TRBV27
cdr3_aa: CASSFWAGYEQYF

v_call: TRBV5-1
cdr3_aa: CASRSGGANSYNEQFF

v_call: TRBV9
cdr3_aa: CASSADRGKNEQFF

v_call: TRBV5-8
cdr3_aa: CASSLGDSVNNEQFF

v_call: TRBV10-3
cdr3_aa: CAISESVREYQETQYF

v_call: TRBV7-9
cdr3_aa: CASSARPGGGNYEQYF

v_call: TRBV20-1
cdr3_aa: CSARAADRTYNEQFF

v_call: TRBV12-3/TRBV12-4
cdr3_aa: CASTREVAPTGEQYF

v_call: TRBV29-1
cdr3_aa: CSVVSSMRTEAFF

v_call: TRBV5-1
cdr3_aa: CASSLFRQTRDNEQFF

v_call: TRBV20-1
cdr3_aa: CSARDWNTEAFF

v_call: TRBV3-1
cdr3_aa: CASSHQGGHEQYF

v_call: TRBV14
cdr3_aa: CASSRTGTGSKNF

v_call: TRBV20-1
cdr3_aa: CSAKSLAGPSYEQYF

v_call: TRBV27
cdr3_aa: CASSLSRRTGAYNEQFF